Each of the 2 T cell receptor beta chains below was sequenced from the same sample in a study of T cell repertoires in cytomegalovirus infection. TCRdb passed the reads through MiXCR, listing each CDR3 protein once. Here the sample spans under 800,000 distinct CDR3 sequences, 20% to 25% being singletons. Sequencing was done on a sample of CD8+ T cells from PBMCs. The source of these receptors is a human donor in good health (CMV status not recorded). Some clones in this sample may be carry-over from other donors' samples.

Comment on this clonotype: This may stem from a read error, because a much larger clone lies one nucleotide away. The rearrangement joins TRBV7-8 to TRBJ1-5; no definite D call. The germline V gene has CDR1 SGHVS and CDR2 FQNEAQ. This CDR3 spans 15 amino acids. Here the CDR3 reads CVSSLAVPSNQPQHF. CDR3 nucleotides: TGTGTCAGCAGCTTAGCTGTTCCCAGCAATCAGCCCCAGCATTTT.

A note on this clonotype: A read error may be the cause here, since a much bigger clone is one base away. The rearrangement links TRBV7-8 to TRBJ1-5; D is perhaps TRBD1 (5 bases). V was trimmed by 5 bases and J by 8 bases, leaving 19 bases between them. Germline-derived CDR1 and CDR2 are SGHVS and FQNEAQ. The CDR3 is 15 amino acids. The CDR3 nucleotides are TGTGCCAGCAGCCTACTGCCGAAGGGGAACGAGCCCCAGCATTTT. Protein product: CASSLLPKGNEPQHF.